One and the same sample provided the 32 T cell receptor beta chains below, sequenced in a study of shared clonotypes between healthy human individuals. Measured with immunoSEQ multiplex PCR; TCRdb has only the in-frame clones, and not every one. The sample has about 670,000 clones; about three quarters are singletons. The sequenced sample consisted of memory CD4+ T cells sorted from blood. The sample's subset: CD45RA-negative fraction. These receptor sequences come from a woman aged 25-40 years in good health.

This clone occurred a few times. The CDR3 loop reads CASSLGRRGTGELFF. DNA for the CDR3: TGTGCCAGCAGCTTGGGACGGCGGGGCACCGGGGAGCTGTTTTTT. The rearrangement joins TRBV5-6 to TRBJ2-2, with D maybe TRBD2 (6 bases). This CDR3 has 15 residues. Trimming shortened V by 0 bases and J by 4 bases, and 10 bases separated the two germline ends. CDR1 and CDR2 from the germline V gene are SGHDT and YYEEEE.

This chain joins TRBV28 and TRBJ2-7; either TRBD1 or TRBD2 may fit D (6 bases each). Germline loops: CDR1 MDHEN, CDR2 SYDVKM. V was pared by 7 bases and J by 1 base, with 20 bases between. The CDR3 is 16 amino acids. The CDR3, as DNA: TGTGCCAGCACCGGCGGGGTGGGGGCAGGGTCCTACGAGCAGTACTTC. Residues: CASTGGVGAGSYEQYF. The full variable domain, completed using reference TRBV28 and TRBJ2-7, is DVKVTQSSRYLVKRTGEKVFLECVQDMDHENMFWYRQDPGLGLRLIYFSYDVKMKEKGDIPEGYSVSREKKERFSLILESASTNQTSMYLCASTGGVGAGSYEQYFGPGTRLTVT.

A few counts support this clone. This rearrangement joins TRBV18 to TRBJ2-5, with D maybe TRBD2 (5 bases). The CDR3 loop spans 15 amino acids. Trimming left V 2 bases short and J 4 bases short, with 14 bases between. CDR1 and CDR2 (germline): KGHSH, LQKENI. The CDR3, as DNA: TGTGCCAGCTCACCAATGGAAACTCGGGGAGAGACCCAGTACTTC. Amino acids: CASSPMETRGETQYF.

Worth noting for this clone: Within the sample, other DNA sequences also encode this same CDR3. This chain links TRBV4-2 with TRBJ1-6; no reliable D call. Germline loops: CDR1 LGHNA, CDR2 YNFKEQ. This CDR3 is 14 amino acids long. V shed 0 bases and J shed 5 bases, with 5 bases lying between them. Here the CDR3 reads CASSQDQNNSPLHF. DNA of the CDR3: TGTGCCAGCAGCCAAGATCAAAATAATTCACCCCTCCACTTT.

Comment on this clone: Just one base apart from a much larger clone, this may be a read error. The CDR3 DNA follows: TGTGCCAGCAGGGACGATGAGCAGTTCTTC. Translating it yields CASRDDEQFF. The chain has TRBV27 and TRBJ2-1, with D hard to call. Germline CDR1 is MNHEY and CDR2 is SMNVEV (reference sequence). The length of the CDR3 is 10 residues. V dropped 6 bases and J dropped 8 bases, with 5 bases sitting between them.

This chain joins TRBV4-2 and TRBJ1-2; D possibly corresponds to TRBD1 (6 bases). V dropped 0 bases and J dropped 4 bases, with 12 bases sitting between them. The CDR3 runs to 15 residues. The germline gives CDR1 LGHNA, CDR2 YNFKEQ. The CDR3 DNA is TGTGCCAGCAGCCAAGACAGGGGTCAATCCTATGGCTACACCTTC. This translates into CASSQDRGQSYGYTF.

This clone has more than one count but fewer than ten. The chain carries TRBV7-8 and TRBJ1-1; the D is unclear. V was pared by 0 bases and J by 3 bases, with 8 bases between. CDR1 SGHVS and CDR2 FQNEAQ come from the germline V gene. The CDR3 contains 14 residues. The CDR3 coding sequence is TGTGCCAGCAGCTTAGCGGGTCGGTACACTGAAGCTTTCTTT. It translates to CASSLAGRYTEAFF.

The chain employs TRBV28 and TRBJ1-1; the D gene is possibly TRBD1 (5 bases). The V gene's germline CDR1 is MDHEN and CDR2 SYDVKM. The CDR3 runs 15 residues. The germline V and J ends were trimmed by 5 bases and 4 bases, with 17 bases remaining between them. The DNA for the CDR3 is TGTGCCAGCAGTCCTACCTCGGAGGGGCGCACTGAAGCTTTCTTT. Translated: CASSPTSEGRTEAFF.

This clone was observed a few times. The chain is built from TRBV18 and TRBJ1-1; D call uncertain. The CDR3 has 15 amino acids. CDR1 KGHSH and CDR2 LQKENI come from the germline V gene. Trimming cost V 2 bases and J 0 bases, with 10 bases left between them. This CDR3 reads CASSPTQSVNTEAFF. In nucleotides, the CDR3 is TGTGCCAGCTCACCAACTCAGAGTGTGAACACTGAAGCTTTCTTT. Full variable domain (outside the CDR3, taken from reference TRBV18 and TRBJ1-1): NAGVMQNPRHLVRRRGQEARLRCSPMKGHSHVYWYRQLPEEGLKFMVYLQKENIIDESGMPKERFSAEFPKEGPSILRIQQVVRGDSAAYFCASSPTQSVNTEAFFGQGTRLTVV.

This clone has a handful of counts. CDR3 DNA sequence: TGCGCCAGCAGCGTCACTGTGTCGTCGGAAGATACGCAGTATTTT. Protein sequence: CASSVTVSSEDTQYF. The V call is TRBV5-1, the J call TRBJ2-3; D remains unclear. The CDR3 extends over 15 amino acids. Germline loops: CDR1 SGHRS, CDR2 YFSETQ. Trimming took off 4 bases at V and 5 bases at J, with 17 bases between the two ends. Complete variable domain (other parts from reference TRBV5-1 and TRBJ2-3): KAGVTQTPRYLIKTRGQQVTLSCSPISGHRSVSWYQQTPGQGLQFLFEYFSETQRNKGNFPGRFSGRQFSNSRSEMNVSTLELGDSALYLCASSVTVSSEDTQYFGPGTRLTVL.

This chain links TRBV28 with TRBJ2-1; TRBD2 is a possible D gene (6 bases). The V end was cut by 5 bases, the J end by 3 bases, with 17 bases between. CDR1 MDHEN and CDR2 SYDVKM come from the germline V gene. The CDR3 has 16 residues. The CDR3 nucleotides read TGTGCCAGCAGTGTTTTGGGAGCGGGCGTCTACAATGAGCAGTTCTTC. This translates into CASSVLGAGVYNEQFF.

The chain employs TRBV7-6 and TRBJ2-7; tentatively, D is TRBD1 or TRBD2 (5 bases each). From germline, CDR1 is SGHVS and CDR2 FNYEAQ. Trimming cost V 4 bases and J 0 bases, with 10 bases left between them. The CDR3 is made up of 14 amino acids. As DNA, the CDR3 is TGTGCCAGCAGCTCTTGGGGGAGCTCCTACGAGCAGTACTTC. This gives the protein CASSSWGSSYEQYF.

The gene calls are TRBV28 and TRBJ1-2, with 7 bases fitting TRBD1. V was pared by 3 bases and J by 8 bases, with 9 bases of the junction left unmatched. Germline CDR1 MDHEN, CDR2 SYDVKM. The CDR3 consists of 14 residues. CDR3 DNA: TGTGCCAGCAGTTTGGAAAGGGGGCGCGGGGGCTACACCTTC. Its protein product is CASSLERGRGGYTF.

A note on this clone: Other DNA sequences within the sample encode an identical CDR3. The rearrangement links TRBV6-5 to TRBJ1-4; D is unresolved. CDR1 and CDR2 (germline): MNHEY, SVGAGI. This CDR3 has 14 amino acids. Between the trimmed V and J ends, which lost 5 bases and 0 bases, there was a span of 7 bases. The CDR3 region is CASSSVSTNEKLFF. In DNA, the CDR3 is TGTGCCAGCAGTAGCGTGTCAACTAATGAAAAACTGTTTTTT.

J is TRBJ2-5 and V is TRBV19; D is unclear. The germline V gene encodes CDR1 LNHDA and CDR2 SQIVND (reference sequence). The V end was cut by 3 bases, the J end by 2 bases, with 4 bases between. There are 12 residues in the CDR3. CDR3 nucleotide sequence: TGTGCCAGTAGTATCCATCAAGAGACCCAGTACTTC. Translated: CASSIHQETQYF.

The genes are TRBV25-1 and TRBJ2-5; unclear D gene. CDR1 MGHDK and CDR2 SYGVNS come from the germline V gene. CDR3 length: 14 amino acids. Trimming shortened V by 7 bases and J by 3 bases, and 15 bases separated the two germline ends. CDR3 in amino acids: CASTDLNTEETQYF. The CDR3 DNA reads TGTGCCAGCACGGACCTAAACACTGAAGAGACCCAGTACTTC.

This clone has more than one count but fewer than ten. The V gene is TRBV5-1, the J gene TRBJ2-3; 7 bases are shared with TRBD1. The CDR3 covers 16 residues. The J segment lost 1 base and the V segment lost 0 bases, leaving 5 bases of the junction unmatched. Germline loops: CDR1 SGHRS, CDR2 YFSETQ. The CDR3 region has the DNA TGCGCCAGCAGCTTGGCTCAGGGGGTGGGCACAGATACGCAGTATTTT. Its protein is CASSLAQGVGTDTQYF.

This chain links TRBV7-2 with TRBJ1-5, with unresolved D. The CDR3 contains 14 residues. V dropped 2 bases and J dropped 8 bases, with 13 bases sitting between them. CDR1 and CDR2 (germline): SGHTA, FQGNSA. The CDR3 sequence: CASSLLGMSEPQHF. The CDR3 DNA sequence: TGTGCCAGCAGCTTACTTGGTATGTCTGAGCCCCAGCATTTT. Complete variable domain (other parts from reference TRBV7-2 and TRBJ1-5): GAGVSQSPSNKVTEKGKDVELRCDPISGHTALYWYRQSLGQGLEFLIYFQGNSAPDKSGLPSDRFSAERTGGSVSTLTIQRTQQEDSAVYLCASSLLGMSEPQHFGDGTRLSIL.

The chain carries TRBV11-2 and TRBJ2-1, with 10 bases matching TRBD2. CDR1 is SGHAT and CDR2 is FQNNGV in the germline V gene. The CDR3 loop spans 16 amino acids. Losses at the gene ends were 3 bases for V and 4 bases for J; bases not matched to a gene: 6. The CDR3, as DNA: TGTGCCAGCAGCTTGTCTAGCGGGAGAACTTACAATGAGCAGTTCTTC. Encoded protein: CASSLSSGRTYNEQFF.

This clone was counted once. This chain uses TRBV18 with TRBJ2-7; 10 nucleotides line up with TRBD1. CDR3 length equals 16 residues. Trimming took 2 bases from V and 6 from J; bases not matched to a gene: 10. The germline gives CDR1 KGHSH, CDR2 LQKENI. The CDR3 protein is CASSPTGTGVWVEQYF. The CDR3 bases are TGTGCCAGCTCACCAACAGGGACAGGGGTTTGGGTCGAGCAGTACTTC.

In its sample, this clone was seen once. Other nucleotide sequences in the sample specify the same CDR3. The CDR3 DNA reads as TGCAGCGTTGGGACAGACATGAACACTGAAGCTTTCTTT. It codes for CSVGTDMNTEAFF. The gene calls are TRBV29-1 and TRBJ1-1; a possible D gene is TRBD1 (6 bases). The V and J ends lost 4 bases and 0 bases respectively, with 9 bases between them. Germline CDR1 SQVTM, CDR2 ANQGSEA. CDR3 length: 13 residues.

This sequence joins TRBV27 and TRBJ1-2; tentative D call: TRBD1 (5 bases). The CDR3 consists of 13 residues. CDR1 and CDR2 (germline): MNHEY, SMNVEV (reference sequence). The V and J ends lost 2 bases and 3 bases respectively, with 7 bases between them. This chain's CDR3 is CASSLKGYYGYTF. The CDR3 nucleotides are TGTGCCAGCAGTTTAAAGGGGTACTATGGCTACACCTTC.

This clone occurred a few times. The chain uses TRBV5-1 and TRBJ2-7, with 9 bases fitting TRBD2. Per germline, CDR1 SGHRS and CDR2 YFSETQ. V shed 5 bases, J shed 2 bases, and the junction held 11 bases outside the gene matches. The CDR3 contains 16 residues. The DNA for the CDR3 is TGCGCCAGCAGACGTTTGACTAGCGGACCTACCTACGAGCAGTACTTC. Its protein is CASRRLTSGPTYEQYF.

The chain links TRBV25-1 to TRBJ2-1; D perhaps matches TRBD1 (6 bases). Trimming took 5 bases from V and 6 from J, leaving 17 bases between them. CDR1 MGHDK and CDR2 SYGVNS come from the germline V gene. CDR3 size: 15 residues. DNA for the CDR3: TGTGCCAGCAGTAGGGCAGGGGTTTATGGCAATGAGCAGTTCTTC. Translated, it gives CASSRAGVYGNEQFF. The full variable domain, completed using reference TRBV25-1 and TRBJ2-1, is EADIYQTPRYLVIGTGKKITLECSQTMGHDKMYWYQQDPGMELHLIHYSYGVNSTEKGDLSSESTVSRIRTEHFPLTLESARPSHTSQYLCASSRAGVYGNEQFFGPGTRLTVL.

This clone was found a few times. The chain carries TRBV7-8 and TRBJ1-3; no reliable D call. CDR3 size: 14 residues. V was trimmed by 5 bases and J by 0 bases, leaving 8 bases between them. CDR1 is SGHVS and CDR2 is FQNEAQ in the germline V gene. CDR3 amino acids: CASSDNLSGNTIYF. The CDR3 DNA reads TGTGCCAGCAGCGACAACCTCTCTGGAAACACCATATATTTT. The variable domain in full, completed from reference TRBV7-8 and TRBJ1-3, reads GAGVSQSPRYKVAKRGQDVALRCDPISGHVSLFWYQQALGQGPEFLTYFQNEAQLDKSGLPSDRFFAERPEGSVSTLKIQRTQQEDSAVYLCASSDNLSGNTIYFGEGSWLTVV.

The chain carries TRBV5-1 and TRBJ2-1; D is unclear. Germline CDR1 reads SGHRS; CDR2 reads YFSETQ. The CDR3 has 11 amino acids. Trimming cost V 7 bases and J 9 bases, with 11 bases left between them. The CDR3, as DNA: TGCGCCAGCGGGGAATGGGGTGAGCAGTTCTTC. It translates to CASGEWGEQFF.

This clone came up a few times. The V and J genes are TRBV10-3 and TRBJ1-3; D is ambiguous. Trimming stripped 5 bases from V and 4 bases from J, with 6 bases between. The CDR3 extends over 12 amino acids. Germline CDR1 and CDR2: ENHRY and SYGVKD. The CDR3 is CAISLEGNTIYF. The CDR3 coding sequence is TGTGCCATCAGTCTTGAAGGAAACACCATATATTTT.

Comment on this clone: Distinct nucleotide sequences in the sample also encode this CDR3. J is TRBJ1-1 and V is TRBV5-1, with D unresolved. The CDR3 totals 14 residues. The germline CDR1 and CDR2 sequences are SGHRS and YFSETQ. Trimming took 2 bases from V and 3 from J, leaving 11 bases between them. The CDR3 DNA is TGCGCCAGCAGCTTAGTACAGAGCGACACTGAAGCTTTCTTT. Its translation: CASSLVQSDTEAFF.

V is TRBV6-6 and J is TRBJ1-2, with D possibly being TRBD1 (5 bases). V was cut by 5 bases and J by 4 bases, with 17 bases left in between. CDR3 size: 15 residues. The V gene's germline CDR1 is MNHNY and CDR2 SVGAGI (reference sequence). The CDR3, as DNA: TGTGCCAGCAGTCCGCTAGACAGACCTATCTATGGCTACACCTTC. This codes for CASSPLDRPIYGYTF.

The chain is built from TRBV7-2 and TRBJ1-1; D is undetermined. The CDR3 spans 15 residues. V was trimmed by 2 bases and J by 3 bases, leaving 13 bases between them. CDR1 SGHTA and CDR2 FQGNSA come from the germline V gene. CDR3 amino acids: CASSLQALAYTEAFF. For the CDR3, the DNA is TGTGCCAGCAGCTTACAGGCGCTAGCATACACTGAAGCTTTCTTT.

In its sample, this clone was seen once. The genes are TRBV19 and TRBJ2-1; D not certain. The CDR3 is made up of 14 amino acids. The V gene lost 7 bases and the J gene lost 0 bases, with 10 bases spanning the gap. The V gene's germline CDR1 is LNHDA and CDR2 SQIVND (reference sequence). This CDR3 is CASTHKSSYNEQFF. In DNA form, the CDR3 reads TGTGCCAGTACCCACAAGAGCTCCTACAATGAGCAGTTCTTC.

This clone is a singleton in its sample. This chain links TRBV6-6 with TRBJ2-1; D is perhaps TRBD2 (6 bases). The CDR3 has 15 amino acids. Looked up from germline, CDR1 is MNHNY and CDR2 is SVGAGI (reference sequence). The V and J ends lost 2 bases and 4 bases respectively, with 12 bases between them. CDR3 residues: CASSYPGVGYNEQFF. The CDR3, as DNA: TGTGCCAGCAGTTACCCGGGAGTAGGGTACAATGAGCAGTTCTTC.